The source of this T cell receptor beta chain is a study of T cell repertoires in cytomegalovirus infection. Via MiXCR, TCRdb re-called the reads, giving one row per CDR3 protein. The sample holds around 330,000 distinct CDR3 sequences; 17% are singletons and the top ten take 9.5% to 15%. In its sample, this clonotype was seen a few times. Per the germline V gene, CDR1 is KGHSH and CDR2 is LQKENI. V was pared by 2 bases and J by 7 bases, with 13 bases of the junction left unmatched. There are 16 residues in the CDR3. This TCR was recovered from a human donor in good health (CMV status not recorded). Some clones in this sample may be carry-over from other donors' samples. The material sequenced was PBMCs. The chain joins TRBV18 to TRBJ1-1, with 7 positions matching TRBD1. This chain's CDR3 is CASSPNLQGTGDEAFF. In nucleotides, the CDR3 is TGTGCCAGCTCACCAAATCTACAGGGAACAGGGGATGAAGCTTTCTTT.